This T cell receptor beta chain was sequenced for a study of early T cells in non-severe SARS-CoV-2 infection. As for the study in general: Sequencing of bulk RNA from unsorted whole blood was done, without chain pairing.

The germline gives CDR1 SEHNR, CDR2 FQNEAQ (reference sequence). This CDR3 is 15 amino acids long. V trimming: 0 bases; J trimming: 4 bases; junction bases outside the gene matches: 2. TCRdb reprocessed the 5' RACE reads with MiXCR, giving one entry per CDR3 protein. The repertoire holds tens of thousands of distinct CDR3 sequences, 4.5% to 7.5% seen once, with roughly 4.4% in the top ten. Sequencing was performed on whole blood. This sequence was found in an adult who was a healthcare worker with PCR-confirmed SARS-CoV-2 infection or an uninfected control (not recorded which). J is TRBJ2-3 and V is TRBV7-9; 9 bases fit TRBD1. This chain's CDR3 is CASSLATGGSDTQYF. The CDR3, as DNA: TGTGCCAGCAGCTTAGCAACAGGGGGCTCAGATACGCAGTATTTT.